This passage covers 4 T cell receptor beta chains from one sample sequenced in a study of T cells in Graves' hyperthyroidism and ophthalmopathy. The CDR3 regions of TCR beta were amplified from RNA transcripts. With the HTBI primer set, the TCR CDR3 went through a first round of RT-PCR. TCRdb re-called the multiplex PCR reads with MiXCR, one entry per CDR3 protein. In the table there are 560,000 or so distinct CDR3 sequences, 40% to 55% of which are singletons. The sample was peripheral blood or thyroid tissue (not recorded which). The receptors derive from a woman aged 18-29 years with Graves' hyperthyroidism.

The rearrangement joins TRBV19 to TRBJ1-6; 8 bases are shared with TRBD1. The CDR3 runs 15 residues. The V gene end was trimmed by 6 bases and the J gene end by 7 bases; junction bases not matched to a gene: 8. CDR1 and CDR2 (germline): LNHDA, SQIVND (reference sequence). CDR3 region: CASSTETGVNSPLHF. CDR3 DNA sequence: TGTGCCAGTAGCACAGAGACAGGGGTGAATTCACCCCTCCACTTT.

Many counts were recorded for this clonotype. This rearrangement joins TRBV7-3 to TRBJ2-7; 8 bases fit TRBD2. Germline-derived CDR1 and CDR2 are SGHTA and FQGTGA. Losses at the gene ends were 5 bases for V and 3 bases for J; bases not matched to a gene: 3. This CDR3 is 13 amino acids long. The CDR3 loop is CASSAGLGYEQYF. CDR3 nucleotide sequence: TGTGCCAGCAGCGCGGGACTAGGCTACGAGCAGTACTTC.

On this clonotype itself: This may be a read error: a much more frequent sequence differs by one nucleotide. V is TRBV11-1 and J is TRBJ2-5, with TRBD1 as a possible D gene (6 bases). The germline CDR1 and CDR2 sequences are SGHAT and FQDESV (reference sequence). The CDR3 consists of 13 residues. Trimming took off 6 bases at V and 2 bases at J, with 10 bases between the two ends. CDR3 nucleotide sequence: TGTGCCAGCAGGTACAGGGAGCAAGAGACCCAGTACTTC. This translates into CASRYREQETQYF.

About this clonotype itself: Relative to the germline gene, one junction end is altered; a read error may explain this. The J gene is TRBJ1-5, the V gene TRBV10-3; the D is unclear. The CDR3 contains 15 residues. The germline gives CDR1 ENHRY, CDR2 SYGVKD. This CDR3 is CASSDGVVGNQPQHF. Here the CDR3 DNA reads TGTGCCAGCAGTGACGGGGTAGTTGGCAATCAGCCCCAGCATTTT.